The 26 T cell receptor beta chains listed next were all sequenced from one sample in a study of blood T cells in healthy people across ages (dated by TCRdb to 2013 to 2016). Library generation was performed with 5' RACE. Sequencer: Illumina HiSeq 2500. The second PCR ran for about 6 to 11 cycles and used a J-beta primer mix along with a sample-barcoded 5' primer. TCRdb took the public reads, trimmed them with fastp at Q25, ran MiXCR for clone calling and kept in-frame beta chains. Rows are unified per CDR3 protein, each entry keeping the most common DNA and genes. The sample data list more than 800,000 distinct CDR3 sequences, and under 55% of these were observed just once. The biggest ten clones account for under 20% of the sample. The sequenced sample was blood. These receptors were collected from a woman aged 55-69 years in good health.

In this sample, this clonotype turned up a few times. This rearrangement joins TRBV7-3 to TRBJ1-5; D unresolved. Germline values: CDR1 SGHTA, CDR2 FQGTGA. Trimming took 5 bases from V and 7 from J, leaving 12 bases between them. CDR3 size: 13 residues. The CDR3 nucleotides are TGTGCCAGCAGCCTCCTTCCGGGACAGCCCCAGCATTTT. As protein: CASSLLPGQPQHF. Full variable domain (missing parts from reference TRBV7-3 and TRBJ1-5): GAGVSQTPSNKVTEKGKYVELRCDPISGHTALYWYRQSLGQGPEFLIYFQGTGAADDSGLPNDRFFAVRPEGSVSTLKIQRTERGDSAVYLCASSLLPGQPQHFGDGTRLSIL.

The J gene is TRBJ2-7, the V gene TRBV28; D remains unclear. Per germline, CDR1 MDHEN and CDR2 SYDVKM. The CDR3 has 13 residues. The germline V and J ends were trimmed by 7 bases and 2 bases, with 12 bases remaining between them. CDR3 protein: CASTVPGTYEQYF. Here the CDR3 DNA reads TGTGCCAGCACCGTCCCTGGGACCTACGAGCAGTACTTC.

This clonotype has more than one count but fewer than ten. This chain joins TRBV5-1 and TRBJ2-6; perhaps TRBD1 as D (5 bases). This CDR3 has 15 amino acids. The germline CDR1 and CDR2 sequences are SGHRS and YFSETQ. The V and J ends lost 0 bases and 4 bases respectively, with 8 bases between them. The CDR3 sequence is CASSLAGPGANVLTF. CDR3 bases: TGCGCCAGCAGCTTGGCAGGGCCCGGGGCCAACGTCCTGACTTTC.

This clonotype was detected only a few times. This rearrangement joins TRBV20-1 to TRBJ2-1; 7 bases map to TRBD2. CDR3 size: 17 residues. J was trimmed by 0 bases and V by 3 bases; bases with no gene match: 11. CDR1 DFQATT and CDR2 SNEGSKA come from the germline V gene (reference sequence). The CDR3 region is CSASKVGGSSSYNEQFF. Written as DNA, the CDR3 is TGCAGTGCTAGCAAGGTGGGCGGGAGTAGCTCCTACAATGAGCAGTTCTTC.

The rearrangement joins TRBV14 to TRBJ2-4; D is possibly TRBD1 (6 bases). Judging by the DNA end, TRBJ2-5 fits better; the J call may be wrong. From germline, CDR1 is SGHDN and CDR2 FVKESK. This CDR3 region has 15 residues. This chain's CDR3 is CASSVVGGAEETQYF. In DNA, the CDR3 is TGTGCCAGCTCGGTGGTTGGGGGCGCGGAAGAGACCCAGTACTTC.

The table lists this clonotype with a few counts. The rearrangement joins TRBV20-1 to TRBJ2-3; a possible D gene is TRBD2 (6 bases). Trimming took off 5 bases at V and 3 bases at J, with 18 bases between the two ends. The CDR3 runs 15 residues. Per germline, CDR1 DFQATT and CDR2 SNEGSKA (reference sequence). CDR3 sequence reads: CSARGGSITTDTQYF. CDR3 bases: TGCAGTGCTCGAGGAGGGAGTATTACGACAGATACGCAGTATTTT.

The chain recombines TRBV3-1 with TRBJ1-6, with a weak D call TRBD1 (5 bases). With 1 base removed from V and 8 bases from J, the gap between germline ends came to 15 bases. There are 16 residues in the CDR3. Germline CDR1 reads LGHDT; CDR2 reads YNNKEL (reference sequence). DNA of the CDR3: TGTGCCAGCAGCCAAGGTCAAGGGACCTTATATTCACCCCTCCACTTT. Protein product: CASSQGQGTLYSPLHF.

Ten or more counts support this clonotype. The chain links TRBV29-1 to TRBJ2-7; D perhaps matches TRBD2 (5 bases). Trimming shortened V by 7 bases and J by 4 bases, and 20 bases separated the two germline ends. This CDR3 comprises 14 residues. The germline CDR1 and CDR2 sequences are SQVTM and ANQGSEA. The chain's CDR3 is CSARRVGVKYEQYF. CDR3 DNA: TGCAGCGCCCGCCGGGTCGGGGTGAAATACGAGCAGTACTTC.

V is TRBV11-2 and J is TRBJ2-7; 8 nucleotides align to TRBD2. This CDR3 region has 14 residues. With 1 base clipped from V and 7 bases from J, the junction kept 6 bases outside the gene matches. Germline V gene lookup returns CDR1 SGHAT and CDR2 FQNNGV. The CDR3 DNA reads as TGTGCCAGCAGCTTAGCCCGGGGGGGGGAAGAGCAGTACTTC. This codes for CASSLARGGEEQYF.

The V and J genes are TRBV12-3 or TRBV12-4 and TRBJ2-1; TRBD1 might be the D (5 bases). V lost 1 base and J 7 bases, leaving 14 bases between the germline ends. The length of the CDR3 is 15 residues. The CDR3 is CASSLGGAHPNEQFF. CDR3 DNA sequence: TGTGCCAGCAGTTTAGGTGGGGCCCATCCGAATGAGCAGTTCTTC.

This clonotype occurred many times. The chain is built from TRBV10-3 and TRBJ1-5; D unclear. V gave up 3 bases and J gave up 2 bases, with 17 bases separating them. The CDR3 has 17 residues. CDR1 and CDR2 (germline): ENHRY, SYGVKD. DNA of the CDR3: TGTGCCATCAGTGATAAGCGAAGTTTCGGCGGCAATCAGCCCCAGCATTTT. Amino acid sequence: CAISDKRSFGGNQPQHF.

This sequence joins TRBV6-6 and TRBJ2-5; D might be TRBD1 (6 bases). Germline V CDR1 and CDR2: MNHNY, SVGAGI (reference sequence). The CDR3 has 14 residues. V was shortened by 6 bases and J by 1 base, with 12 bases between the two germline ends. CDR3 nucleotide sequence: TGTGCCAGCAGCTCTACAGGGTTCCAAGAGACCCAGTACTTC. Protein product: CASSSTGFQETQYF.

The V gene is TRBV15, the J gene TRBJ1-1, with no clear D. Per the germline V gene, CDR1 is LNHNV and CDR2 is YYDKDF (reference sequence). V dropped 6 bases and J dropped 4 bases, with 15 bases sitting between them. The CDR3 length is 14 residues. The CDR3 reads CATRKEILGTEAFF. The DNA for the CDR3 is TGTGCCACCAGGAAGGAGATATTGGGCACTGAAGCTTTCTTT.

This clonotype was counted between two and nine times. V and J are TRBV7-9 and TRBJ2-5, with 9 bases aligning to TRBD2. The germline CDR1 and CDR2 sequences are SEHNR and FQNEAQ (reference sequence). J lost 1 base, V lost 5 bases, and 11 bases had no gene match. The CDR3 is 17 amino acids. This chain's CDR3 is CASSRSIAGDGQETQYF. In DNA form, the CDR3 reads TGTGCCAGCAGCCGATCAATAGCGGGAGATGGCCAAGAGACCCAGTACTTC.

The chain has TRBV6-5 and TRBJ2-3, with 8 bases fitting TRBD1. The V segment lost 6 bases and the J segment 3 bases; nucleotides outside the gene matches: 5. This CDR3 region has 14 residues. Germline V gene data show CDR1 as MNHEY and CDR2 as SVGAGI. The CDR3, as DNA: TGTGCCAGCAGCTGGACAGGGAAAACAGATACGCAGTATTTT. The encoded protein is CASSWTGKTDTQYF.

This chain links TRBV6-1 with TRBJ2-2; D is perhaps TRBD1 (6 bases). The germline gives CDR1 MNHNS, CDR2 SASEGT. This CDR3 is built from 19 residues. V lost 3 bases to trimming and J lost 6 bases, with 26 bases between them. DNA for the CDR3: TGTGCCAGCAGTGACTTCCCGACCGGGACACCTACACCAGCCGGGGAGCTGTTTTTT. Its translation is CASSDFPTGTPTPAGELFF.

This chain connects TRBV5-6 to TRBJ2-5; D is unresolved. The J call may be wrong; the DNA end is better matched by TRBJ2-7. Germline loops: CDR1 SGHDT, CDR2 YYEEEE. This CDR3 comprises 14 residues. The CDR3 loop reads CASSLYSASYEQYF. CDR3 coding DNA: TGTGCCAGCAGCTTGTATTCCGCCTCCTACGAGCAGTACTTC.

This clonotype has a handful of counts. A much larger clone lies a single base off, so this may be a read error. The gene calls are TRBV27 and TRBJ2-5; 9 bases match TRBD1. The junction had 6 bases not matched to a gene; V was cut back by 5 bases and J by 5 bases. Germline CDR1 MNHEY, CDR2 SMNVEV (reference sequence). The CDR3 totals 14 residues. The DNA for the CDR3 is TGTGCCAGCAGTGTGACAGGGGGTTCGGAGACCCAGTACTTC. This codes for CASSVTGGSETQYF.

The chain couples TRBV20-1 to TRBJ2-1, with 10 nucleotides matching TRBD2. The junction had 9 bases not matched to a gene; V was cut back by 0 bases and J by 4 bases. The CDR3 is 17 residues long. Germline CDR1 DFQATT, CDR2 SNEGSKA (reference sequence). The CDR3 protein is CSARDARRTSGYNEQFF. CDR3 sequence (DNA): TGCAGTGCTAGAGACGCTCGGAGGACTAGCGGATACAATGAGCAGTTCTTC.

The CDR3 loop is CASSLGTVKGEKLFF. In DNA, the CDR3 is TGTGCCAGCAGCCTCGGGACAGTTAAAGGGGAAAAACTGTTTTTT. The V gene is TRBV3-1, the J gene TRBJ1-4; 7 bases map to TRBD1. The CDR3 has 15 amino acids. V was clipped by 4 bases and J by 8 bases; unmatched bases: 10. CDR1 and CDR2 from the germline V gene are LGHDT and YNNKEL (reference sequence). Based on the CDR3 plus reference TRBV3-1 and TRBJ1-4, the full variable domain is DTAVSQTPKYLVTQMGNDKSIKCEQNLGHDTMYWYKQDSKKFLKIMFSYNNKELIINETVPNRFSPKSPDKAHLNLHINSLELGDSAVYFCASSLGTVKGEKLFFGSGTQLSVL.

This clonotype has only a few counts. This sequence joins TRBV29-1 and TRBJ2-2, with D hard to call. The CDR3 sequence is 15 residues long. In germline, CDR1 is SQVTM, CDR2 ANQGSEA. The V and J ends lost 4 bases and 5 bases respectively, with 17 bases between them. DNA for the CDR3: TGCAGCGTTGTTTCCCACAGTCGTACTACCGGGGAGCTGTTTTTT. Its protein is CSVVSHSRTTGELFF.

The rearrangement links TRBV20-1 to TRBJ1-2; D is perhaps TRBD1 (5 bases). CDR1 and CDR2 (germline): DFQATT, SNEGSKA (reference sequence). V lost 3 bases, J lost 4 bases, and 15 bases lay in between. There are 14 residues in the CDR3. The CDR3 DNA sequence: TGCAGTGCTAGGGGGGGGAACCTGGGCTATGGCTACACCTTC. This sequence encodes CSARGGNLGYGYTF.

Concerning this clonotype itself: The DNA is omitted, as the CDR3 cannot be located on it reliably, and the CDR3 follows TCRdb's listing. J is TRBJ2-3 and V is TRBV28; the table calls TRBD2, which could not be checked here. The CDR3 is 17 residues long, counting both termini. CDR1 MDHEN and CDR2 SYDVKM come from the germline V gene. The CDR3 spells CASSSSSGPMKADTQYF.

This clonotype was seen only a few times. J is TRBJ2-5 and V is TRBV29-1, with D uncertain. The last part of the DNA fits TRBJ2-7 better; the J call may be wrong. Looked up from germline, CDR1 is SQVTM and CDR2 is ANQGSEA. The CDR3 is 14 residues long. CDR3 coding DNA: TGCAGCGTTGCAACGTCAGGAACGATGGGCGAGCAGTACTTC. Translating it yields CSVATSGTMGEQYF.

The chain has TRBV3-1 and TRBJ2-4, with D perhaps matching TRBD1 (5 bases). Trimming took 5 bases from V and 0 from J, leaving 8 bases between them. The CDR3 spans 14 residues. Germline assignment: CDR1 LGHDT and CDR2 YNNKEL (reference sequence). The CDR3 is CASSYRLAKNIQYF. Written as DNA, the CDR3 is TGTGCCAGCAGCTACAGGCTAGCCAAAAACATTCAGTACTTC.

This clonotype was detected a few times. The chain links TRBV13 to TRBJ2-5, with D unresolved. Germline assignment: CDR1 PRHDT and CDR2 FYEKMQ (reference sequence). The CDR3 spans 13 residues. Trimming cost V 2 bases and J 2 bases, with 6 bases left between them. The CDR3 DNA is TGTGCCAGCAGCTTACCAGATCAAGAGACCCAGTACTTC. Translation: CASSLPDQETQYF.